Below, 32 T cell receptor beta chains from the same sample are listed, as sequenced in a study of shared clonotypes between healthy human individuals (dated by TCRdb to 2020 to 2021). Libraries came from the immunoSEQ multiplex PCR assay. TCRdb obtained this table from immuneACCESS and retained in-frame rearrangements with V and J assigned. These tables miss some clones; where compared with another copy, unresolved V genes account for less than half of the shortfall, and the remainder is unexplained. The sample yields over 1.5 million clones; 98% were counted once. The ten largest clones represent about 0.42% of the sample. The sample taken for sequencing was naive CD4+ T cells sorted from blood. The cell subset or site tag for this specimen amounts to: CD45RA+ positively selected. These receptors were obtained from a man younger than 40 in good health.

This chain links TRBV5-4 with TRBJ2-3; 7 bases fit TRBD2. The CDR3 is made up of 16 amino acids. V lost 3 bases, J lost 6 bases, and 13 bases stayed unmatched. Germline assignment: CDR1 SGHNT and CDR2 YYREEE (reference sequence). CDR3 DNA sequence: TGTGCCAGCAGCTCGGCCCCAGCGGGGATCATTGATACGCAGTATTTT. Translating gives CASSSAPAGIIDTQYF. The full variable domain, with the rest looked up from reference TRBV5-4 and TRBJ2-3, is ETGVTQSPTHLIKTRGQQVTLRCSSQSGHNTVSWYQQALGQGPQFIFQYYREEENGRGNFPPRFSGLQFPNYSSELNVNALELDDSALYLCASSSAPAGIIDTQYFGPGTRLTVL.

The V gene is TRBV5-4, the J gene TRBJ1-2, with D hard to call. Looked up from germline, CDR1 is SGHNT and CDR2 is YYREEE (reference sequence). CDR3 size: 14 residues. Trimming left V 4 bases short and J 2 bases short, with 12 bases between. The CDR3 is CASSPFGSNYGYTF. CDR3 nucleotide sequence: TGTGCCAGCAGCCCGTTTGGATCGAACTATGGCTACACCTTC.

The CDR3 sequence: CASSPGYGASTDTQYF. The CDR3 DNA sequence: TGTGCCAGCTCACCCGGATATGGGGCTAGCACAGATACGCAGTATTTT. J is TRBJ2-3 and V is TRBV18, with D possibly TRBD1 on 5 matching bases. CDR3 length: 16 residues. Germline V gives CDR1 KGHSH, CDR2 LQKENI. V was clipped by 3 bases and J by 0 bases, with 13 bases between them.

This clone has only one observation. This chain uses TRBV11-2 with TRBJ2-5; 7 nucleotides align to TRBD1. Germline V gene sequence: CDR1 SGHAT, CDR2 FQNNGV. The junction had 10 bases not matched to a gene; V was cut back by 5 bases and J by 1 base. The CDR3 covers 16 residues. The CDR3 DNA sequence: TGTGCCAGCAGCCCCTTTAGACAGGGATCCCAAGAGACCCAGTACTTC. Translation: CASSPFRQGSQETQYF.

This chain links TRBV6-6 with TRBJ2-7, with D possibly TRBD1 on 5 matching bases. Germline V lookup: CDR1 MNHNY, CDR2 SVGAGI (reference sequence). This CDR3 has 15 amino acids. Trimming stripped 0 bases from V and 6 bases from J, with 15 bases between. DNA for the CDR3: TGTGCCAGCAGTTACTCCATCCCAGGGATTGGCGAGCAGTACTTC. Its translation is CASSYSIPGIGEQYF.

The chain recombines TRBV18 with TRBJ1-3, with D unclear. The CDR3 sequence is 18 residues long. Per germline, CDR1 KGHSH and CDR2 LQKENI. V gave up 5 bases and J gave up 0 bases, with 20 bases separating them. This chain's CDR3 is CASSTRPPDGSSGNTIYF. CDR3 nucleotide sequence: TGTGCCAGCTCAACACGTCCCCCGGACGGGAGCTCTGGAAACACCATATATTTT.

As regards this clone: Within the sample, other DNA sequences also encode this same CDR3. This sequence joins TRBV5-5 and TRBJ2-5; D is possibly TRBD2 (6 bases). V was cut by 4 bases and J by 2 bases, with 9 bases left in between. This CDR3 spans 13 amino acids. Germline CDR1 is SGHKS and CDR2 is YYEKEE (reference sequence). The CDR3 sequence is CASSSGPQETQYF. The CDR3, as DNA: TGTGCCAGCAGCAGCGGGCCGCAAGAGACCCAGTACTTC.

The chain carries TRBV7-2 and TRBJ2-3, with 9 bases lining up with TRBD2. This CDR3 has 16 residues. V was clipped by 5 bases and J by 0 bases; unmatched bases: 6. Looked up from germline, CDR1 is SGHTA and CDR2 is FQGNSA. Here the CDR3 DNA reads TGTGCCAGCAGCCAGACTAGCGGAGCTAGCACAGATACGCAGTATTTT. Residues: CASSQTSGASTDTQYF.

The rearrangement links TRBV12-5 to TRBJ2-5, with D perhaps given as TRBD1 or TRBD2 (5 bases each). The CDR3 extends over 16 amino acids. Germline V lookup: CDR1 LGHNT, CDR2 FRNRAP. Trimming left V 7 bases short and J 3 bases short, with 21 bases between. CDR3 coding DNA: TGTGCTAGTGCTCCAGATGGCCAGGGACGAAAAGAGACCCAGTACTTC. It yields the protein CASAPDGQGRKETQYF.

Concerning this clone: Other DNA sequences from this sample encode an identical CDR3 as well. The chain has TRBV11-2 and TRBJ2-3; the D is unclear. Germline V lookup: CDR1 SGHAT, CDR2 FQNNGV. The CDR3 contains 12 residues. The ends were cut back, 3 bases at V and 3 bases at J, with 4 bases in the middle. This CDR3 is CASSFRTDTQYF. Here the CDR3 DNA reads TGTGCCAGCAGCTTCCGGACAGATACGCAGTATTTT.

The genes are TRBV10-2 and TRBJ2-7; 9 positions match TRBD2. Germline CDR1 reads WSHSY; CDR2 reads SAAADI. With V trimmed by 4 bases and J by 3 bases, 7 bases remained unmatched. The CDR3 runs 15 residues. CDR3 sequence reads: CASSAVPAGGYEQYF. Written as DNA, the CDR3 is TGCGCCAGCAGTGCCGTCCCAGCGGGAGGCTACGAGCAGTACTTC.

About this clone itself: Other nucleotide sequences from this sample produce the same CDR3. DNA of the CDR3: TGTGCCAGCAGCCGTCTAGCGGGAGACACCGGGGAGCTGTTTTTT. Its translation: CASSRLAGDTGELFF. V and J are TRBV7-9 and TRBJ2-2; 10 bases agree with TRBD2. The CDR3 sequence is 15 residues long. Germline CDR1 and CDR2: SEHNR and FQNEAQ (reference sequence). V lost 5 bases, J lost 3 bases, and 3 bases stayed unmatched.

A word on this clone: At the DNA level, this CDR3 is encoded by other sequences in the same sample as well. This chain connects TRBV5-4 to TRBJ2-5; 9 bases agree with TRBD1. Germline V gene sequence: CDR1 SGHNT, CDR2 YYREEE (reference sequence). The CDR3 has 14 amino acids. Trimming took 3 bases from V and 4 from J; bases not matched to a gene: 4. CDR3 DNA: TGTGCCAGCAGCTCCGGACAGGGGAGAGAGACCCAGTACTTC. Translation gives CASSSGQGRETQYF.

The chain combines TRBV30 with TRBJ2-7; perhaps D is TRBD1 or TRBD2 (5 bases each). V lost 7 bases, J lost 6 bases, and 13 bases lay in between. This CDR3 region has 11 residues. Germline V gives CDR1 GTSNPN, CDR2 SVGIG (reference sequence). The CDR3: CAYLAQGEQYF. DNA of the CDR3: TGTGCCTACCTAGCCCAGGGCGAGCAGTACTTC.

CDR3 residues: CASSPSWTSGGETQYF. CDR3 coding DNA: TGTGCCAGCAGCCCTAGTTGGACTAGCGGGGGAGAGACCCAGTACTTC. The chain carries TRBV7-8 and TRBJ2-5, with 13 bases lining up with TRBD2. This CDR3 contains 16 residues. V lost 5 bases to trimming and J lost 4 bases; unmatched junction nucleotides: 7. CDR1 is SGHVS and CDR2 is FQNEAQ in the germline V gene.

CDR3 residues: CASSPTVSNQPQHF. The CDR3, as DNA: TGTGCCAGCAGCCCGACGGTTAGCAATCAGCCCCAGCATTTT. This chain joins TRBV6-4 and TRBJ1-5; D remains ambiguous. CDR1 and CDR2 from the germline V gene are MRHNA and SNTAGT. The CDR3 has 14 residues. V was trimmed by 6 bases and J by 0 bases, leaving 9 bases between them.

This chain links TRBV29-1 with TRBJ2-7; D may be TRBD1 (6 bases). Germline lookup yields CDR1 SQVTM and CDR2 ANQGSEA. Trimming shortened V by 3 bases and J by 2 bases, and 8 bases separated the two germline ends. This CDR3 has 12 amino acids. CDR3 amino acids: CSVDQGTYEQYF. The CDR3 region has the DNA TGCAGCGTTGACCAGGGGACCTACGAGCAGTACTTC.

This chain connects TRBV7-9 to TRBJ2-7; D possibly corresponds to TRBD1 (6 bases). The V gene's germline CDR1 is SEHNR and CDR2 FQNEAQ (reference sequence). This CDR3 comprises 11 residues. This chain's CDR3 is CASSLSGHYGV. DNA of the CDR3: TGTGCCAGCAGCTTATCGGGACACTATGGGGTC.

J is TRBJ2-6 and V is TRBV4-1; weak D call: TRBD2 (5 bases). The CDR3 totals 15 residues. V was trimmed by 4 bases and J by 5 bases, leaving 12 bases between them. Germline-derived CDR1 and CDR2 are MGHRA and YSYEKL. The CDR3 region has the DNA TGCGCCAGCAGCCTACTAGGACTGAGGGCCAACGTCCTGACTTTC. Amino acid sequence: CASSLLGLRANVLTF.

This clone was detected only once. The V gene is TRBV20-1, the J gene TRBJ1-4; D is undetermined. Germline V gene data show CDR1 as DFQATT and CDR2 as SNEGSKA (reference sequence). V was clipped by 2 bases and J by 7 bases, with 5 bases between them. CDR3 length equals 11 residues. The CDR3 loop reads CSARLPEKLFF. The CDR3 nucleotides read TGCAGTGCTAGACTCCCTGAAAAACTGTTTTTT.

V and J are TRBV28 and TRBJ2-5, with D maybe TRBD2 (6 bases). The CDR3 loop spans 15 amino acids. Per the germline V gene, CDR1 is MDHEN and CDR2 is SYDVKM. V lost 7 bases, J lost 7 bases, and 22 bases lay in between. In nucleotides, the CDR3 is TGTGCCAGCATGGGACTGCATGGGGGGTTGGTGACCCAGTACTTC. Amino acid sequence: CASMGLHGGLVTQYF.

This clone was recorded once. CDR3 sequence (DNA): TGTGCCAGCAGCCCTTCCGGGGGGCTTTATGGGGAGACCCAGTACTTC. Its protein is CASSPSGGLYGETQYF. This chain uses TRBV14 with TRBJ2-5; possibly TRBD2 for D (7 bases). The CDR3 has 16 residues. Germline V gene sequence: CDR1 SGHDN, CDR2 FVKESK. Between the trimmed V and J ends, which lost 4 bases and 5 bases, there was a span of 20 bases.

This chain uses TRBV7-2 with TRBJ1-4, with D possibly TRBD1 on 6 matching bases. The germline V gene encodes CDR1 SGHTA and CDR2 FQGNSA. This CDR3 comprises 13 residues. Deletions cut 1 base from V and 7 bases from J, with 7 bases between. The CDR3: CASSLVQGEKLFF. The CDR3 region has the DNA TGTGCCAGCAGCTTAGTACAGGGTGAAAAACTGTTTTTT.

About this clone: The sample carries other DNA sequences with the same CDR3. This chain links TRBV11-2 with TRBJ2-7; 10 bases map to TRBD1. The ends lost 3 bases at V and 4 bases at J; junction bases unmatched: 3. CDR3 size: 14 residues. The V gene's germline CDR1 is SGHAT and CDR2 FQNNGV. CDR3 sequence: CASSFDRGQYEQYF. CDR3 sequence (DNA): TGTGCCAGCAGCTTCGACAGGGGGCAATACGAGCAGTACTTC.

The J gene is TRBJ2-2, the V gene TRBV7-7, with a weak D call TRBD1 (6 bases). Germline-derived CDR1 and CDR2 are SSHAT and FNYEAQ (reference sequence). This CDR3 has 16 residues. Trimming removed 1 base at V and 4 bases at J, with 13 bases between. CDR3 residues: CASSLGLQGSTGELFF. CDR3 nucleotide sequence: TGTGCCAGCAGCTTAGGTCTACAGGGCAGCACCGGGGAGCTGTTTTTT.

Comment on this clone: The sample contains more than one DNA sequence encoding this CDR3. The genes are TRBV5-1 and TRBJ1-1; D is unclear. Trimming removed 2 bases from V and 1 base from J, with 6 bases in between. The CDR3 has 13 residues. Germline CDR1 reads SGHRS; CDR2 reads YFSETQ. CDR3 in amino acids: CASSLQENTEAFF. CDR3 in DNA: TGCGCCAGCAGCTTACAAGAGAACACTGAAGCTTTCTTT.

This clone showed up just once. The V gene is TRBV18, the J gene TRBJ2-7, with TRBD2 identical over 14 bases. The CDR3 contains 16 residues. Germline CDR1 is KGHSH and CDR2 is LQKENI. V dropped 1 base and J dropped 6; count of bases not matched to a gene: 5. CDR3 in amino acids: CASSPRGLAGESEQYF. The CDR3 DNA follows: TGTGCCAGCTCACCACGGGGACTAGCGGGAGAGAGCGAGCAGTACTTC.

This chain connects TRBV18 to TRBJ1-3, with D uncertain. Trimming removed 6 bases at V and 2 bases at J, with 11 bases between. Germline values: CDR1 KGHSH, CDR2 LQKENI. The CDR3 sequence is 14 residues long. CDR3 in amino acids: CASSNGGPGNTIYF. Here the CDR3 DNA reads TGTGCCAGCTCGAACGGAGGTCCTGGAAACACCATATATTTT.

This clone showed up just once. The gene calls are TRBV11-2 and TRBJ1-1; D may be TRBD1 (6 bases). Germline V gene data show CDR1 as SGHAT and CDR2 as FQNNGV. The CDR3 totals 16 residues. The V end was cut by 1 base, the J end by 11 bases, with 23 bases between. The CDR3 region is CASSLAYPAGAVLAFF. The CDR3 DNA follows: TGTGCCAGCAGCTTAGCGTACCCCGCAGGGGCTGTCTTGGCTTTCTTT.

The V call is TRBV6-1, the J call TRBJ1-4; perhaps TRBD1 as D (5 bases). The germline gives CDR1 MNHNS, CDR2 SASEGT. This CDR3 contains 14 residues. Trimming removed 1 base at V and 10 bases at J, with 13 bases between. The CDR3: CASSEVNGGGKLFF. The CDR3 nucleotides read TGTGCCAGCAGTGAAGTAAATGGGGGAGGAAAACTGTTTTTT.

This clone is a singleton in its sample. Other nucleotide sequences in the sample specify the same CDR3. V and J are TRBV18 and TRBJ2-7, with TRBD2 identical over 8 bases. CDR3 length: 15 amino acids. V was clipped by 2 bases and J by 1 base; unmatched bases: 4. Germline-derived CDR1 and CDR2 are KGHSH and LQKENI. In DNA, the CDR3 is TGTGCCAGCTCACCAAGCGGGAGAGGGTCCTACGAGCAGTACTTC. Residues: CASSPSGRGSYEQYF.

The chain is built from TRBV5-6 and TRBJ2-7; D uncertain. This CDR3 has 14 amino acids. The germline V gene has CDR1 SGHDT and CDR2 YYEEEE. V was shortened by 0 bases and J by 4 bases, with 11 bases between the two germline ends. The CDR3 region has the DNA TGTGCCAGCAGCTTGGGTGCACTCCTATACGAGCAGTACTTC. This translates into CASSLGALLYEQYF.